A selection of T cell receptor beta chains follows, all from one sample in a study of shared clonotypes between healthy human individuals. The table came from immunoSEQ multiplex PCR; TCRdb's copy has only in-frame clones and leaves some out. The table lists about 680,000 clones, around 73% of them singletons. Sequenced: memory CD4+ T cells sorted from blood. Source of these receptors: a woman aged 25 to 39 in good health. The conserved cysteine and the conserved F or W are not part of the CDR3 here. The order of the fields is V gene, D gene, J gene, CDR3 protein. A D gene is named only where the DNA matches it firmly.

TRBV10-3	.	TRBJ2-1	AIRDSQGNNEQF
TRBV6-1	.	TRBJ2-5	AIRGGPQETQY
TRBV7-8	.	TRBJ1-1	ASSLGRVVTEAF
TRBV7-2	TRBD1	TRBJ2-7	ASSLVGHGDRGKDRQY
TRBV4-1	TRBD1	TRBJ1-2	ASSQTGVGAGYT
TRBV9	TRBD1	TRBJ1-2	ASSLTGENYGYT
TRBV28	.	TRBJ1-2	ASSPGGANYGYT
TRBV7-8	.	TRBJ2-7	ASSARTDHFAYEQY
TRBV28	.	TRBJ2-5	ASSLYGTSQETQY
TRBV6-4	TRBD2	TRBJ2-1	ASSREGGAYNEQF
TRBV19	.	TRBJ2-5	ASSPRGQETQY
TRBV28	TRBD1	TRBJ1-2	ASSSPSTGTGGSYGYT
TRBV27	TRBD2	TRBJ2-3	ASSSNRLAGVSTDTQY
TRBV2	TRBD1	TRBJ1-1	ASSGTGGTEAF
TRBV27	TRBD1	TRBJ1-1	ASSWQGGNTEAF
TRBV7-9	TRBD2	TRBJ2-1	ASSLSGAYNEQF
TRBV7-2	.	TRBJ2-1	ASSLGRLFEQF
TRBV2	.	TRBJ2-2	ASSEFHTNTGELF
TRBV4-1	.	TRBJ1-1	ASSQDHEGPAVRINTEAF
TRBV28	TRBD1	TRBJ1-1	ASSAKGALNTEAF
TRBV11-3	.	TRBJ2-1	ASSSQGSSYNEQF
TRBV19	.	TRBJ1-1	ASRSSGGGLRGTEAF
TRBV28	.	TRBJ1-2	ASNKYRDYGYT
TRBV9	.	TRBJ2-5	ASSGRGWQETQY
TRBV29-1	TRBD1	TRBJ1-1	SVLPRQGSENTEAF
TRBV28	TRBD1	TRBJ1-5	ASSQQGFQH
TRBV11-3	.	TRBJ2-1	ASSTQEDAEQF
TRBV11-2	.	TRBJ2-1	ASRKTALLSYNEQF
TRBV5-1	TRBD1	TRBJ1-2	ASRPQGNYGYT
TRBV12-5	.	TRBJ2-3	ASGSATGVLAGTDTQY
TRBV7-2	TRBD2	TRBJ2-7	ASSFLAGGPQEQY
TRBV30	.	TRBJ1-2	AWTGEYNGYT
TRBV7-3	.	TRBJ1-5	ASSTPTMNQPQH
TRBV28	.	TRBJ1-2	ASRGGRGRLDGYT
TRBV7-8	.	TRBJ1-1	ASSFGPTGTPDTEAF
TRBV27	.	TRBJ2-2	ASSPGKGIVTGELF
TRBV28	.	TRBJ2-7	ASSSSKLRDNSYEQY
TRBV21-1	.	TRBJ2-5	ASQRETQY
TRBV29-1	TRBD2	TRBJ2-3	SAAGVENTDTQY
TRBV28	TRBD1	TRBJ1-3	ASSSSGTGGNTIY
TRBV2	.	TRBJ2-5	ASGISQETQY
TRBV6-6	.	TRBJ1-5	ASPRGQPQH
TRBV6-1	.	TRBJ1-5	ASSENGDNQPQH
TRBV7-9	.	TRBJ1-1	ASSPLTVNTEAF
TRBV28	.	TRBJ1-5	AVFSVGQGNQPQH
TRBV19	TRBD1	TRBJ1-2	ASSIFAGGYGYT
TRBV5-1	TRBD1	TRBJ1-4	ASSLYAGTDEKLF
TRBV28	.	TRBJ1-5	ASSMGSSNQPQH
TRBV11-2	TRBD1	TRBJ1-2	ASSLGTDRSYGYT
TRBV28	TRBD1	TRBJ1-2	ASSTQDRDGYT
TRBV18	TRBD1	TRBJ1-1	ASSPRSGTETEAF
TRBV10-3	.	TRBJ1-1	AISKTEDDTEAF
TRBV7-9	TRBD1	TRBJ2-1	ASSLLSHQGARGNEQF
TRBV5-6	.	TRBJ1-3	ASRTRGAGNTIY
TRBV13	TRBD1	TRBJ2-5	ASSITGTGGVTQY
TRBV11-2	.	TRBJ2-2	ASSKSGTVTGELF
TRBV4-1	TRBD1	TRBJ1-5	ASSPQGADQPQH
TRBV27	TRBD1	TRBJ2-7	ASSTRDSYEQY
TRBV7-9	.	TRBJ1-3	ASSPGRTDTIY
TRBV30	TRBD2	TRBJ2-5	AWRSGIEVETQY